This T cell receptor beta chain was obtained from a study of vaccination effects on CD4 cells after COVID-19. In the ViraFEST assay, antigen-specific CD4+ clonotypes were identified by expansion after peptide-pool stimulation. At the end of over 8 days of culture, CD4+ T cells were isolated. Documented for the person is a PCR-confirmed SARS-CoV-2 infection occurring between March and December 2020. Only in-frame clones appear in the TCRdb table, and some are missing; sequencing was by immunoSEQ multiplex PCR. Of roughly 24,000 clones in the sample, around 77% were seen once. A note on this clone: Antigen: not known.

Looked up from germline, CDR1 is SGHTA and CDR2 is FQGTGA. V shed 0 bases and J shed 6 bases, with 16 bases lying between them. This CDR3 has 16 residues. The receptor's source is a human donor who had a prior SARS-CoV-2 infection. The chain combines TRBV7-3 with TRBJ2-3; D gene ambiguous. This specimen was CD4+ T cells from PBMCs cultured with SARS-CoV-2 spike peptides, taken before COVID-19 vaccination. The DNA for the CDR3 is TGTGCCAGCAGCTTAACCGGGCCGGCTACCGCGGATACGCAGTATTTT. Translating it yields CASSLTGPATADTQYF.